The rows below give T cell receptor beta chains drawn from one sample of a study of T cell responses to AZD1222 COVID-19 vaccine. Assay used: immunoSEQ multiplex PCR; TCRdb lists only in-frame clones, some missing. The data contain 160,000 or so clones, about 92% of them singletons. The source material was peripheral blood, sampled 28 days after the second AZD1222 dose. The receptors come from an adult who received the AZD1222 COVID-19 vaccine. The conserved cysteine and the conserved F or W are not part of the CDR3 here. Fields, in order: V gene, J gene, CDR3 protein.

V gene: TRBV6-1; J gene: TRBJ1-2; CDR3 protein: ASSLDGSRGYT
V gene: TRBV5-8; J gene: TRBJ1-5; CDR3 protein: ASTWVYRSGNQPQH
V gene: TRBV9; J gene: TRBJ2-3; CDR3 protein: ASSVTSLPDTQY
V gene: TRBV5-1; J gene: TRBJ2-7; CDR3 protein: ASSPGMGSPY
V gene: TRBV30; J gene: TRBJ1-1; CDR3 protein: AWGTGVRTPF
V gene: TRBV5-1; J gene: TRBJ1-1; CDR3 protein: ASSLARPVNTEAF
V gene: TRBV9; J gene: TRBJ2-1; CDR3 protein: ASSPRLAGGYNEQF
V gene: TRBV4-1; J gene: TRBJ1-3; CDR3 protein: ASSRNPGNTIY
V gene: TRBV5-1; J gene: TRBJ2-7; CDR3 protein: ASSLTITSSSYEQY
V gene: TRBV19; J gene: TRBJ1-2; CDR3 protein: ASIEKGGGYGYT
V gene: TRBV27; J gene: TRBJ1-6; CDR3 protein: ASRSSFNSPLH
V gene: TRBV7-8; J gene: TRBJ2-2; CDR3 protein: ASSLRAGGPDTGELF
V gene: TRBV10-3; J gene: TRBJ2-3; CDR3 protein: AISDVTASTDTQY
V gene: TRBV20-1; J gene: TRBJ1-1; CDR3 protein: SASSPSEMNTEAF
V gene: TRBV7-6; J gene: TRBJ2-3; CDR3 protein: ASSLVGSSGDYTDTQY
V gene: TRBV10-3; J gene: TRBJ1-2; CDR3 protein: AISHRDSGYGYT